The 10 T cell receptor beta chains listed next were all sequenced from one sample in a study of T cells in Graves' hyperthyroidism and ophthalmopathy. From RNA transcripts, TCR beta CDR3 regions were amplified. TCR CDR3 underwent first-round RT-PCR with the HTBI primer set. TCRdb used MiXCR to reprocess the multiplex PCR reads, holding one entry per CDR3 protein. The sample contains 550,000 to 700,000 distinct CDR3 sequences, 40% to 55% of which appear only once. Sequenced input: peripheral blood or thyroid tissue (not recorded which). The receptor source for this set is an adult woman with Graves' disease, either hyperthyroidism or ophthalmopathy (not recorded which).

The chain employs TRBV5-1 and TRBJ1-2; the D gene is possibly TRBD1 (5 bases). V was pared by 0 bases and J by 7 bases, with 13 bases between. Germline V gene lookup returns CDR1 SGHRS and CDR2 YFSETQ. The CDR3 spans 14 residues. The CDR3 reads CASSLGQLIGGYTF. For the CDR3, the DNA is TGCGCCAGCAGCTTGGGACAGCTAATCGGTGGCTACACCTTC.

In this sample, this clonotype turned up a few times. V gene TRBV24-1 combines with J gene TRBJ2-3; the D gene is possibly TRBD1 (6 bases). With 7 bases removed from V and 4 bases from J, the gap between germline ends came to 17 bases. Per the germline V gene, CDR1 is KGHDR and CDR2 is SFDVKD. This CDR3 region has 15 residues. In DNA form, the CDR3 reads TGTGCCACCAGCACCAACAGGGATCGGGCAGATACGCAGTATTTT. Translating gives CATSTNRDRADTQYF.

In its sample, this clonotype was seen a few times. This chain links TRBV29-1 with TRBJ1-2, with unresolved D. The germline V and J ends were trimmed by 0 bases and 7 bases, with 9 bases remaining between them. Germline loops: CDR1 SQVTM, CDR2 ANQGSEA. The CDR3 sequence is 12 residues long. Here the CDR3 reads CSVEDQAVGYTF. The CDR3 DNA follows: TGCAGCGTTGAAGATCAGGCGGTTGGCTACACCTTC.

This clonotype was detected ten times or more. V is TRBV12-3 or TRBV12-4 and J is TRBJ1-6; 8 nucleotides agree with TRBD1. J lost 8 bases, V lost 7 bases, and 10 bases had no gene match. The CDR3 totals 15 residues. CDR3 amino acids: CASNPTGGRYSPLHF. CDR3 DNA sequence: TGTGCCAGCAATCCAACAGGGGGAAGATATTCACCCCTCCACTTT.

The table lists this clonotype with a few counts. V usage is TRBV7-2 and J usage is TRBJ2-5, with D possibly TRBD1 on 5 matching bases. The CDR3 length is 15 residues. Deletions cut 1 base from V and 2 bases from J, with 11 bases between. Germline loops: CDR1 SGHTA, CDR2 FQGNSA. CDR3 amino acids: CASSLGGKVQETQYF. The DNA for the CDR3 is TGTGCCAGCAGCTTAGGGGGCAAGGTACAAGAGACCCAGTACTTC. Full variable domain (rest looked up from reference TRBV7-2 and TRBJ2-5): GAGVSQSPSNKVTEKGKDVELRCDPISGHTALYWYRQSLGQGLEFLIYFQGNSAPDKSGLPSDRFSAERTGGSVSTLTIQRTQQEDSAVYLCASSLGGKVQETQYFGPGTRLLVL.

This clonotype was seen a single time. The CDR3 DNA is TGTGCCAGCAGCCGAGGACAGGGTGGTCCTGAAGCTTTCTTT. Its translation is CASSRGQGGPEAFF. This sequence joins TRBV7-9 and TRBJ1-1; TRBD1 agrees at 8 bases. CDR3 length: 14 amino acids. CDR1 is SEHNR and CDR2 is FQNEAQ in the germline V gene (reference sequence). The J segment lost 6 bases and the V segment lost 5 bases, leaving 8 bases of the junction unmatched. Combining the CDR3 with reference TRBV7-9 and TRBJ1-1 gives the whole variable domain DTGVSQNPRHKITKRGQNVTFRCDPISEHNRLYWYRQTLGQGPEFLTYFQNEAQLEKSRLLSDRFSAERPKGSFSTLEIQRTEQGDSAMYLCASSRGQGGPEAFFGQGTRLTVV.

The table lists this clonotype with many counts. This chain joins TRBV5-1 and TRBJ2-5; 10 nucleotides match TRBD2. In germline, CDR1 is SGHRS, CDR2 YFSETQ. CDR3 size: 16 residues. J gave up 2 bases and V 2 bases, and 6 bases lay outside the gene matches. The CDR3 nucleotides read TGCGCCAGCAGCTTCGGACTAGCGGAACAACAAGAGACCCAGTACTTC. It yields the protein CASSFGLAEQQETQYF.

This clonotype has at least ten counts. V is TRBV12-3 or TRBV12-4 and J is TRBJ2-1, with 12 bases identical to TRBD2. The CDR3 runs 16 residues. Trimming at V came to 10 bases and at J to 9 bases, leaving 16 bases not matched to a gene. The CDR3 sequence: CATNYRTSGASGEQFF. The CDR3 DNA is TGTGCCACCAACTATCGGACTAGCGGGGCCTCAGGTGAGCAGTTCTTC.

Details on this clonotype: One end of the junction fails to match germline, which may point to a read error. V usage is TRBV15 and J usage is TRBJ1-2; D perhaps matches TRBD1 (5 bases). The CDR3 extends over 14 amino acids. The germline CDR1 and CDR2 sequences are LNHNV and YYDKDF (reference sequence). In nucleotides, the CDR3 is TGTGCCAGCAGCCCTCTCGGGGGACGCTATGGCTACACCTTC. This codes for CASSPLGGRYGYTF.

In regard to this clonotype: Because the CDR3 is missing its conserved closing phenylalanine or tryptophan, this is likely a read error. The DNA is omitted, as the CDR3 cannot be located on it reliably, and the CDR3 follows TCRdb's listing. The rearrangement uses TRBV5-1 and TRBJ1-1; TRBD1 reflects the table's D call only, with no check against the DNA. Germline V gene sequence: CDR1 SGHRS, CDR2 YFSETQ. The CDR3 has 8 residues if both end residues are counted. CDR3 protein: CASSSTDR.